This T cell receptor beta chain was recorded in a study of blood T cells in healthy people across ages. Study overall: In model experiments, template switching was able to capture about one barcoded beta molecule for every two T cells that were present.

Next came a second PCR, run for about 6 to 11 cycles, which used a sample-barcoded 5' primer along with a J-beta primer mix. MiXCR was run by TCRdb on the 5' RACE reads, yielding one entry per CDR3 protein. Of roughly 800,000 distinct CDR3 sequences listed, roughly 25% were seen once; the top ten hold under 10%. Collection of 8.5 to 10 milliliters of peripheral blood was performed for each donor. Isolation recovered at least 6.5 million PBMCs from every sample. With V trimmed by 5 bases and J by 3 bases, 10 bases remained unmatched. CDR3 length: 14 amino acids. Looked up from germline, CDR1 is DFQATT and CDR2 is SNEGSKA (reference sequence). These records were also assigned to another study, of T cells of mothers and their children. According to that study: The people who donated were a few healthy Caucasian mothers and their six children.

Material: blood. This sequence joins TRBV20-1 and TRBJ2-7; 7 nucleotides line up with TRBD1. The TCR was taken from a boy aged 5-17 years in good health. This chain's CDR3 is CSAEPMGQSYEQYF. The DNA of the CDR3 is TGCAGTGCTGAACCTATGGGACAGAGCTACGAGCAGTACTTC.